Here is one T cell receptor (beta chain) with its context. Its antigen is unidentified. CDR3 size: 16 residues. Trimming took 7 bases from V and 3 from J; bases not matched to a gene: 12. Germline CDR1 WSHSY, CDR2 SAAADI. Profiling relied on immunoSEQ multiplex PCR, and the TCRdb table lists in-frame clones only, not all of them. Counted here are 30,000 to 35,000 clones, 88% occurring once; the ten biggest clones make up around 4.2%. These data come from a study of T cells in localized non-small cell lung cancer. Study outcomes and limitations: Tumor samples were not multi-region, leaving intratumor heterogeneity unexcluded.

Specimen: peripheral blood, collected before any cancer treatment. The clonotype comes from a woman aged 35-75 years with stage I lung adenocarcinoma. The J gene is TRBJ2-3, the V gene TRBV10-2; 8 positions agree with TRBD2. This CDR3 reads CASTGWAAGGTDTQYF. As DNA, the CDR3 is TGCGCCAGCACGGGATGGGCGGCGGGGGGTACAGATACGCAGTATTTT.